This is a list of T cell receptor beta chains from one sample in a study of blood T cell repertoires in COVID-19. Here immunoSEQ multiplex PCR was the method, and the copy in TCRdb shows in-frame clones only, minus some. This sample has approximately 180,000 clones; around 82% occur once, and the top ten carry under 6.5%. Sequenced material: PBMCs or T cells enriched from blood (not recorded which). These TCRs come from a woman between 55 and 75 years old with acute COVID-19. Each CDR3 is given with its conserved first and last residue. Each record gives: D gene, V gene, clone size, J gene, CDR3 protein, CDR3 DNA. A D gene is named only where the DNA matches it firmly. Clone size, where shown, is once, few, many, or a class for clones that have expanded.

TRBD2	TRBV7-9	.	TRBJ2-1	CASSLVGLVYNEQFF	TGTGCCAGCAGCTTAGTGGGACTAGTCTACAATGAGCAGTTCTTC
.	TRBV2	few	TRBJ1-5	CASSEQGIQPQHF	TGTGCCAGCAGTGAGCAGGGCATTCAGCCCCAGCATTTT
.	TRBV4-3	.	TRBJ1-1	CASSQDLRSEAFF	TGCGCCAGCAGCCAAGATCTACGGTCTGAAGCTTTCTTT
TRBD1	TRBV2	.	TRBJ2-7	CASQDRAPSYEQYF	TGTGCCAGCCAGGACAGGGCCCCCTCCTACGAGCAGTACTTC
TRBD2	TRBV7-8	.	TRBJ2-1	CASSLVKAGGQQFF	TGTGCCAGCAGCTTAGTTAAAGCGGGGGGACAGCAGTTCTTC
.	TRBV12-3/TRBV12-4	.	TRBJ1-1	CASSKAILSGAFF	TGTGCCAGCAGTAAAGCGATCCTATCGGGAGCTTTCTTT
.	TRBV6-2/TRBV6-3	.	TRBJ1-1	CASSFHSTEAFF	TGTGCCAGCAGTTTTCACAGCACTGAAGCTTTCTTT
.	TRBV19	.	TRBJ1-1	CASSPSGKLNTEAFF	TGTGCCAGTAGTCCCTCGGGAAAGCTGAACACTGAAGCTTTCTTT
TRBD1	TRBV6-2/TRBV6-3	.	TRBJ1-2	CASSRQGATSGYTF	TGTGCCAGCAGTCGGCAGGGGGCTACTTCTGGCTACACCTTC
TRBD1	TRBV6-4	.	TRBJ2-1	CASSGQGEGEQFF	TGTGCCAGCAGTGGACAGGGGGAGGGTGAGCAGTTCTTC
TRBD2	TRBV5-4	.	TRBJ2-7	CASSSGVLAGVPYEQYF	TGTGCCAGCAGCTCTGGGGTGTTAGCGGGAGTCCCCTACGAGCAGTACTTC
.	TRBV12-3/TRBV12-4	.	TRBJ1-1	CASSLGWTGAFF	TGTGCCAGCAGTTTAGGTTGGACGGGGGCTTTCTTT
TRBD2	TRBV29-1	.	TRBJ2-7	CSVEDRTSGTGWEQYF	TGCAGCGTTGAAGATAGAACTAGCGGGACGGGATGGGAGCAGTACTTC
TRBD1	TRBV19	few	TRBJ2-6	CASSPAGQGAIGANVLTF	TGTGCCAGTAGCCCCGCCGGACAGGGGGCGATAGGGGCCAACGTCCTGACTTTC
TRBD1	TRBV7-2	.	TRBJ2-3	CASSRGQGAPDTQYF	TGTGCCAGCAGCCGGGGACAGGGGGCGCCAGATACGCAGTATTTT
.	TRBV9	.	TRBJ2-3	CASNHPGGGSDTQYF	TGTGCCAGCAACCATCCGGGCGGGGGCTCAGATACGCAGTATTTT
TRBD2	TRBV9	.	TRBJ2-1	CASSPGLADYNEQFF	TGTGCCAGCAGCCCGGGACTAGCGGACTACAATGAGCAGTTCTTC
TRBD1	TRBV18	once	TRBJ1-2	CASSPPVVTGGYTF	TGTGCCAGCTCACCACCGGTAGTAACAGGGGGATACACCTTC
.	TRBV7-2	.	TRBJ2-1	CASSFGQQGQFF	TGTGCCAGCAGCTTTGGACAGCAAGGGCAGTTCTTC
.	TRBV19	.	TRBJ2-1	CASRREGRINEQFF	TGTGCCAGTAGGCGAGAGGGCCGAATCAATGAGCAGTTCTTC
.	TRBV5-1	.	TRBJ2-7	CASFPGSSGPSYEQYF	TGCGCCAGCTTCCCCGGTAGTAGCGGACCATCCTACGAGCAGTACTTC
TRBD1	TRBV5-4	.	TRBJ1-1	CASSFRTGVNTEAFF	TGTGCCAGCAGCTTTCGGACAGGGGTGAACACTGAAGCTTTCTTT
.	TRBV6-5	.	TRBJ2-1	CASNPWTPGVNEQFF	TGTGCCAGCAACCCATGGACTCCGGGGGTCAATGAGCAGTTCTTC